Below, 25 T cell receptor beta chains from the same sample are listed, as sequenced in a study of cytomegalovirus exposure and HLA in healthy donors. In the PCR, 60 Vbeta and 13 Jbeta primers were used. The table came from immunoSEQ multiplex PCR; TCRdb's copy has only in-frame clones and leaves some out. The sample consists of under 110,000 clones, under 85% of them appearing once. Sequenced material: PBMCs. The receptor source for this set is a woman aged 40 to 50 in good health and CMV-seronegative.

The gene calls are TRBV30 and TRBJ1-2; D gene uncertain. V lost 0 bases, J lost 9 bases, and 11 bases lay in between. Germline loops: CDR1 GTSNPN, CDR2 SVGIG (reference sequence). The CDR3 runs 12 residues. In DNA, the CDR3 is TGTGCCTGGAGTGTTGGTGGAGGGAGCTACACCTTC. Translated: CAWSVGGGSYTF.

This clone has just one count. The rearrangement joins TRBV9 to TRBJ2-7, with TRBD1 as a possible D gene (6 bases). The length of the CDR3 is 16 residues. Between the trimmed V and J ends, which lost 3 bases and 1 base, there was a span of 17 bases. Germline V lookup: CDR1 SGDLS, CDR2 YYNGEE. The CDR3 coding sequence is TGTGCCAGCAGCGAGACAACAGGGTCCCTATCCTACGAGCAGTACTTC. This sequence encodes CASSETTGSLSYEQYF.

The rearrangement joins TRBV4-2 to TRBJ2-5; TRBD2 matches 9 bases. CDR1 LGHNA and CDR2 YNFKEQ come from the germline V gene. The CDR3 consists of 15 residues. V shed 1 base and J 5 bases; nucleotides not matched to a gene: 5. The CDR3 nucleotides read TGTGCCAGCAGCCAAGTAGGCAGCGGGGGGGAGACCCAGTACTTC. Protein product: CASSQVGSGGETQYF.

The CDR3 is CSVDRGRETQYF. The CDR3 nucleotides are TGCAGCGTTGATAGGGGTCGAGAGACCCAGTACTTC. The V and J genes are TRBV29-1 and TRBJ2-5; a possible D gene is TRBD1 (5 bases). The V end lost 3 bases, the J end lost 4 bases, and 9 bases lay between the germline ends. This CDR3 spans 12 amino acids. The V gene's germline CDR1 is SQVTM and CDR2 ANQGSEA.

The chain recombines TRBV30 with TRBJ1-2, with 10 bases lining up with TRBD1. Germline-derived CDR1 and CDR2 are GTSNPN and SVGIG (reference sequence). The CDR3 has 14 residues. V dropped 2 bases and J dropped 2; count of bases not matched to a gene: 2. The CDR3 DNA reads as TGTGCCTGGAGTCAGACAGGGGGCAACTATGGCTACACCTTC. It is translated as CAWSQTGGNYGYTF.

The genes are TRBV4-2 and TRBJ2-2, with D uncertain. Germline V gives CDR1 LGHNA, CDR2 YNFKEQ. CDR3 length: 17 residues. V gave up 1 base and J gave up 0 bases, with 12 bases separating them. DNA of the CDR3: TGTGCCAGCAGCCAAGCAGTGGCCGGAGCGAACACCGGGGAGCTGTTTTTT. Protein sequence: CASSQAVAGANTGELFF.

The DNA for the CDR3 is TGTGCCAGCAGCCAAGAGACAGAATACGAGCAGTACTTC. It is translated as CASSQETEYEQYF. The chain is built from TRBV4-2 and TRBJ2-7; D is perhaps TRBD1 (5 bases). CDR1 LGHNA and CDR2 YNFKEQ come from the germline V gene. Trimming left V 0 bases short and J 4 bases short, with 7 bases between. The CDR3 loop spans 13 amino acids.

Notes on this clone: The same CDR3 can be traced to other DNA sequences in this sample. The rearrangement links TRBV30 to TRBJ1-6; 10 nucleotides match TRBD1. The V segment lost 4 bases and the J segment 10 bases; nucleotides outside the gene matches: 4. Germline CDR1 GTSNPN, CDR2 SVGIG (reference sequence). The CDR3 spans 13 residues. Written as DNA, the CDR3 is TGTGCCTGGAAGGGGACAGGGGACTCACCCCTCCACTTT. Its protein product is CAWKGTGDSPLHF.

For the CDR3, the DNA is TGTGCCAGCAGTCGAATACTGACTAGCGGGAGAAACAATGAGCAGTTCTTC. It translates to CASSRILTSGRNNEQFF. This chain links TRBV27 with TRBJ2-1, with TRBD2 matching over 12 bases. This CDR3 region has 17 residues. Germline CDR1 reads MNHEY; CDR2 reads SMNVEV (reference sequence). Germline trimming cut 5 bases from V and 5 bases from J; bases unmatched to any gene: 10.

The V and J genes are TRBV7-9 and TRBJ1-2; 10 positions match TRBD1. The CDR3 sequence is 17 residues long. The junction had 9 bases not matched to a gene; V was cut back by 4 bases and J by 1 base. The germline CDR1 and CDR2 sequences are SEHNR and FQNEAQ (reference sequence). CDR3 region: CASSYPRDRGLNYGYTF. In nucleotides, the CDR3 is TGTGCCAGCAGCTACCCCCGGGACAGGGGACTTAACTATGGCTACACCTTC.

The CDR3 sequence: CASSELAGGDTQYF. In DNA, the CDR3 is TGTGCCAGCAGTGAACTAGCGGGGGGAGATACGCAGTATTTT. V usage is TRBV25-1 and J usage is TRBJ2-3, with 11 positions matching TRBD2. This CDR3 contains 14 residues. V shed 2 bases and J 5 bases; nucleotides not matched to a gene: 0. Germline CDR1 reads MGHDK; CDR2 reads SYGVNS.

CDR3 in DNA: TGCGCCAGCAGCCAAGAGGGACAGGTAGCTTCTAATTCACCCCTCCACTTT. Translated: CASSQEGQVASNSPLHF. This chain uses TRBV4-1 with TRBJ1-6, with 8 bases that match TRBD1. Germline-derived CDR1 and CDR2 are MGHRA and YSYEKL. The CDR3 sequence is 17 residues long. The J segment lost 6 bases and the V segment lost 0 bases, leaving 7 bases of the junction unmatched.

This chain joins TRBV27 and TRBJ1-5, with TRBD1 matching 7 bases. V dropped 3 bases and J dropped 9; count of bases not matched to a gene: 8. The germline V gene has CDR1 MNHEY and CDR2 SMNVEV (reference sequence). The CDR3 extends over 14 amino acids. Written as DNA, the CDR3 is TGTGCCAGCAGTTTGGGGACAGCCCATAGGCCCCAGCATTTT. Translating it yields CASSLGTAHRPQHF.

This clone occurred once. One end of the junction fails to match germline, which may point to a read error. The chain employs TRBV6-5 and TRBJ1-2, with TRBD1 identical over 12 bases. This CDR3 has 15 residues. Germline CDR1 is MNHEY and CDR2 is SVGAGI. For the CDR3, the DNA is TGTGCCGGCAGTTACAAGTGGGACAGGGGGCTTGGCTACACCTTC. Translation: CAGSYKWDRGLGYTF.

The chain links TRBV6-5 to TRBJ2-2; D possibly corresponds to TRBD2 (6 bases). This CDR3 contains 15 residues. V lost 0 bases and J 6 bases, leaving 11 bases between the germline ends. Germline V gene lookup returns CDR1 MNHEY and CDR2 SVGAGI. The CDR3 DNA is TGTGCCAGCAGTTACTCCTTCTCGGGAGCCGGGGAGCTGTTTTTT. Translated: CASSYSFSGAGELFF.

The sample holds one count of this clone. The chain carries TRBV7-9 and TRBJ2-7, with D possibly being TRBD2 (5 bases). V lost 2 bases and J 0 bases, leaving 8 bases between the germline ends. This CDR3 has 14 amino acids. CDR1 is SEHNR and CDR2 is FQNEAQ in the germline V gene (reference sequence). The CDR3 DNA sequence: TGTGCCAGCAGCTTATTCGGGAACTCCTACGAGCAGTACTTC. Its protein is CASSLFGNSYEQYF.

This clone was seen a handful of times. This sequence joins TRBV2 and TRBJ2-5, with TRBD1 identical over 8 bases. This CDR3 region has 14 residues. The germline CDR1 and CDR2 sequences are SNHLY and FYNNEI. J gave up 5 bases and V 3 bases, and 5 bases lay outside the gene matches. Written as DNA, the CDR3 is TGTGCCAGCAGTGAGAAGGACAGGGAGGAGACCCAGTACTTC. Protein sequence: CASSEKDREETQYF.

The CDR3 bases are TGTGCCAGCAGTCTCCGCCGCGGGACAGATACGCAGTATTTT. Protein sequence: CASSLRRGTDTQYF. V gene TRBV27 combines with J gene TRBJ2-3; perhaps TRBD2 as D (5 bases). The CDR3 length is 14 residues. Between the trimmed V and J ends, which lost 5 bases and 3 bases, there was a span of 12 bases. Germline lookup yields CDR1 MNHEY and CDR2 SMNVEV (reference sequence).

The rearrangement uses TRBV13 and TRBJ2-5; 8 nucleotides match TRBD2. Trimming cost V 5 bases and J 4 bases; bases outside gene matches: 6. The CDR3 sequence is 14 residues long. Germline loops: CDR1 PRHDT, CDR2 FYEKMQ (reference sequence). The chain's CDR3 is CASSPGTRRETQYF. DNA for the CDR3: TGTGCCAGCAGCCCCGGGACTAGAAGAGAGACCCAGTACTTC.

This rearrangement joins TRBV9 to TRBJ2-2; 9 bases agree with TRBD1. Germline CDR1 and CDR2: SGDLS and YYNGEE. V trimming: 3 bases; J trimming: 6 bases; junction bases outside the gene matches: 6. This CDR3 region has 15 residues. Here the CDR3 DNA reads TGTGCCAGCAGCGGTACAGGGGGCGAGTCCGGGGAGCTGTTTTTT. Translation: CASSGTGGESGELFF.

This clone occurred once. The chain uses TRBV2 and TRBJ2-7; D is perhaps TRBD2 (5 bases). Germline CDR1 reads SNHLY; CDR2 reads FYNNEI. V was cut by 6 bases and J by 7 bases, with 28 bases left in between. CDR3 length: 17 residues. CDR3 nucleotide sequence: TGTGCCAGCAGACAAACGGAGAGGAGGACCTCGTACGAGGAGCAGTACTTC. The encoded protein is CASRQTERRTSYEEQYF. Complete variable domain (other parts from reference TRBV2 and TRBJ2-7): EPEVTQTPSHQVTQMGQEVILRCVPISNHLYFYWYRQILGQKVEFLVSFYNNEISEKSEIFDDQFSVERPDGSNFTLKIRSTKLEDSAMYFCASRQTERRTSYEEQYFGPGTRLTVT.

The V gene is TRBV5-5, the J gene TRBJ2-1; TRBD2 aligns across 13 bases. The V gene end was trimmed by 4 bases and the J gene end by 10 bases; junction bases not matched to a gene: 8. The CDR3 has 15 amino acids. Per the germline V gene, CDR1 is SGHKS and CDR2 is YYEKEE (reference sequence). The CDR3 region is CASSPTSGGAAEQFF. The CDR3 region has the DNA TGTGCCAGCAGCCCCACTAGCGGGGGGGCCGCCGAGCAGTTCTTC.

V usage is TRBV11-3 and J usage is TRBJ2-5; 9 positions match TRBD2. The end of the DNA is better explained by TRBJ2-7, so the J call may be wrong. Per germline, CDR1 SGHNT and CDR2 YENEEA. This CDR3 is 14 amino acids long. The CDR3 DNA sequence: TGTGCCAGCAGCTTACGAGCGGGAGGTCACGAGCAGTACTTC. This translates into CASSLRAGGHEQYF.

This clone was seen a handful of times. The V call is TRBV5-6, the J call TRBJ2-3, with TRBD1 matching 8 bases. The CDR3 spans 15 residues. In germline, CDR1 is SGHDT, CDR2 YYEEEE. The J segment lost 3 bases and the V segment lost 0 bases, leaving 3 bases of the junction unmatched. The CDR3 region is CASSLAGQGTDTQYF. The CDR3 nucleotides read TGTGCCAGCAGCTTGGCCGGACAGGGAACAGATACGCAGTATTTT.

The rearrangement uses TRBV20-1 and TRBJ2-1; TRBD2 aligns across 8 bases. Per germline, CDR1 DFQATT and CDR2 SNEGSKA (reference sequence). This CDR3 has 11 residues. The chain's CDR3 is CSVSGINEQFF. The CDR3 bases are TGCAGCGTTAGCGGGATCAATGAGCAGTTCTTC.